What follows are 9 T cell receptor beta chains derived from one specimen sequenced in a study of cytomegalovirus exposure and HLA in healthy donors. Researchers ran the PCR with 60 Vbeta and 13 Jbeta primers. The method was immunoSEQ multiplex PCR; TCRdb's version includes in-frame clones alone and lacks a portion of them. The sample holds roughly 160,000 clones; 70% to 85% are singletons and the top ten take approximately 2%. Sample: PBMCs. All receptors come from a middle-aged man in good health and CMV-seronegative.

This chain connects TRBV30 to TRBJ2-7; 8 bases line up with TRBD2. V lost 3 bases, J lost 2 bases, and 21 bases stayed unmatched. This CDR3 spans 19 amino acids. The germline CDR1 and CDR2 sequences are GTSNPN and SVGIG (reference sequence). The CDR3 spells CAWSPYLGDFSGTPYEQYF. CDR3 sequence (DNA): TGTGCCTGGAGCCCATATCTAGGGGACTTTAGCGGGACCCCCTACGAGCAGTACTTC. Variable domain in full (rest from reference TRBV30 and TRBJ2-7): SQTIHQWPATLVQPVGSPLSLECTVEGTSNPNLYWYRQAAGRGLQLLFYSVGIGQISSEVPQNLSASRPQDRQFILSSKKLLLSDSGFYLCAWSPYLGDFSGTPYEQYFGPGTRLTVT.

The rearrangement uses TRBV7-9 and TRBJ2-2, with 9 bases matching TRBD2. Germline V CDR1 and CDR2: SEHNR, FQNEAQ (reference sequence). With V trimmed by 6 bases and J by 2 bases, 4 bases remained unmatched. This CDR3 has 15 residues. CDR3 nucleotide sequence: TGTGCCAGCAGACAACTAGCGGGTAACACCGGGGAGCTGTTTTTT. It specifies CASRQLAGNTGELFF.

This clone was observed a single time. The rearrangement joins TRBV10-3 to TRBJ2-3; 8 positions agree with TRBD2. V gave up 7 bases and J gave up 4 bases; unmatched junction bases: 7. The CDR3 is 14 residues long. In germline, CDR1 is ENHRY, CDR2 SYGVKD. In DNA form, the CDR3 reads TGTGCCATCATGGAGCGGGAGTCTGCAGATACGCAGTATTTT. Translated, it gives CAIMERESADTQYF.

The V and J genes are TRBV19 and TRBJ2-7, with D possibly being TRBD1 (6 bases). Trimming shortened V by 7 bases and J by 0 bases, and 13 bases separated the two germline ends. CDR3 length: 14 residues. Germline CDR1 reads LNHDA; CDR2 reads SQIVND (reference sequence). The CDR3 DNA reads TGTGCCAGTAAACAGGGCTTTAGCTCCTACGAGCAGTACTTC. Translated, it gives CASKQGFSSYEQYF. The entire variable domain, with the rest obtained from reference TRBV19 and TRBJ2-7, is as follows: DGGITQSPKYLFRKEGQNVTLSCEQNLNHDAMYWYRQDPGQGLRLIYYSQIVNDFQKGDIAEGYSVSREKKESFPLTVTSAQKNPTAFYLCASKQGFSSYEQYFGPGTRLTVT.

This sequence joins TRBV7-8 and TRBJ2-5, with D possibly TRBD1 on 5 matching bases. V lost 2 bases, J lost 5 bases, and 15 bases lay in between. CDR1 SGHVS and CDR2 FQNEAQ come from the germline V gene. CDR3 length: 15 residues. The CDR3, as DNA: TGTGCCAGCAGCTTACAATCAGGGAAATCGGAGACCCAGTACTTC. Its translation is CASSLQSGKSETQYF.

Here the CDR3 DNA reads TGTGCCAGCAGCCTTGGGGGACAGGGGGTTTACGAGCAGTACTTC. Translating it yields CASSLGGQGVYEQYF. The genes are TRBV7-2 and TRBJ2-7; 11 nucleotides line up with TRBD1. This CDR3 contains 15 residues. CDR1 SGHTA and CDR2 FQGNSA come from the germline V gene. V was pared by 5 bases and J by 4 bases, with 7 bases of the junction left unmatched. The full variable domain, rest sourced from reference TRBV7-2 and TRBJ2-7, is GAGVSQSPSNKVTEKGKDVELRCDPISGHTALYWYRQSLGQGLEFLIYFQGNSAPDKSGLPSDRFSAERTGGSVSTLTIQRTQQEDSAVYLCASSLGGQGVYEQYFGPGTRLTVT.

For the CDR3, the DNA is TGCAGTGCCCGCACCGGGGGCTACACCTTC. Its translation is CSARTGGYTF. V is TRBV20-1 and J is TRBJ1-2, with no clear D. CDR3 length: 10 residues. The V gene lost 6 bases and the J gene lost 8 bases, with 10 bases spanning the gap. CDR1 and CDR2 (germline): DFQATT, SNEGSKA (reference sequence).

For the CDR3, the DNA is TGCAGCGTTGAAGGGTTGATGAGGGGGAACTACGAGCAGTACTTC. It yields the protein CSVEGLMRGNYEQYF. The chain couples TRBV29-1 to TRBJ2-7; a possible D gene is TRBD1 (6 bases). Germline V CDR1 and CDR2: SQVTM, ANQGSEA. Between the trimmed V and J ends, which lost 1 base and 3 bases, there was a span of 16 bases. CDR3 length: 15 amino acids.

The V call is TRBV7-8, the J call TRBJ2-7; D possibly corresponds to TRBD2 (6 bases). The V end lost 6 bases, the J end lost 0 bases, and 15 bases lay between the germline ends. CDR3 length equals 15 residues. The germline CDR1 and CDR2 sequences are SGHVS and FQNEAQ. The CDR3 nucleotides read TGTGCCAGCAGATCCCCGGGTAGCGGCTCCTACGAGCAGTACTTC. Its translation is CASRSPGSGSYEQYF.